This T cell receptor beta chain was identified during a study of T cell repertoires in cytomegalovirus infection. TCRdb redid the calling of the reads with MiXCR, one entry per CDR3 protein. Among around 500,000 distinct CDR3 sequences listed, approximately 40% were seen once. J was trimmed by 8 bases and V by 6 bases; bases with no gene match: 9. From germline, CDR1 is MNHNY and CDR2 SVGAGI (reference sequence). CDR3 length: 15 amino acids. Comment on this clonotype: The antigen remains undetermined.

The sequence was obtained from a human donor in good health (CMV status not recorded). Some clones in this sample may be carry-over from other donors' samples. The chain couples TRBV6-6 to TRBJ2-1; 11 nucleotides agree with TRBD2. The input for sequencing was cultured PBMCs, taken from culture after CMV antigen stimulation. In DNA, the CDR3 is TGTGCCAGCAGGGCCACTAGCGGGGGAAAACATGAGCAGTTCTTC. This gives the protein CASRATSGGKHEQFF.